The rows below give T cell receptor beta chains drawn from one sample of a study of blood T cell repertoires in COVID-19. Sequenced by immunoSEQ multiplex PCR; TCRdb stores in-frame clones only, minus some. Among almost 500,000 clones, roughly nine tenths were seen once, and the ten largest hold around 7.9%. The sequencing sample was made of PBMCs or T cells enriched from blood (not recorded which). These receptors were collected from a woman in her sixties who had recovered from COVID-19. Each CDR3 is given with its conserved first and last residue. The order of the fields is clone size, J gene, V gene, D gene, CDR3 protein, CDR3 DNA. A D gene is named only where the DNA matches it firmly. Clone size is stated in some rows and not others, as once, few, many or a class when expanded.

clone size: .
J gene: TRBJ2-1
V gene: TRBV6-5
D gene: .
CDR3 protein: CASRLLVAGDEQFF
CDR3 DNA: TGTGCCAGCCGTTTATTAGTGGCAGGGGATGAGCAGTTCTTC

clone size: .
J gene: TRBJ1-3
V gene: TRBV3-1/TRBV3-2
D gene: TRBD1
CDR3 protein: CASSPLDRVSGNTIYF
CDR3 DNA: TGTGCCAGCAGCCCACTTGACAGGGTCTCTGGAAACACCATATATTTT

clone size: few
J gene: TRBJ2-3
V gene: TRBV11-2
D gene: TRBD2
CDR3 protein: CASSLGKLAGTDTQYF
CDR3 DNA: TGTGCCAGCAGCTTAGGAAAACTAGCGGGGACGGATACGCAGTATTTT

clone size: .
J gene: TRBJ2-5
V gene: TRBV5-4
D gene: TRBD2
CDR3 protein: CASSLSRGGAETQYF
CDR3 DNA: TGTGCCAGCAGCTTGTCACGGGGAGGGGCAGAGACCCAGTACTTC

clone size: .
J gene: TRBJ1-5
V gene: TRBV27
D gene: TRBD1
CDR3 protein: CASSLDRDYQPQHF
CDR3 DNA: TGTGCCAGCAGCTTAGACAGGGACTATCAGCCCCAGCATTTT

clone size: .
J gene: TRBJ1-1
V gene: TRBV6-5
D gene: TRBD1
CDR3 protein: CASSYEPDRGSTEAFF
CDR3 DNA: TGTGCCAGCAGTTACGAACCGGACAGGGGATCAACTGAAGCTTTCTTT

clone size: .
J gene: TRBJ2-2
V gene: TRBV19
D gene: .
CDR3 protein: CASRSAGQTTGELFF
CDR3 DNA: TGTGCCAGTAGGAGTGCGGGACAGACCACCGGGGAGCTGTTTTTT

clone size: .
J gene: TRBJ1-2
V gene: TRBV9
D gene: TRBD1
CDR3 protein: CASSVGQGLHGYTF
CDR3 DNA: TGTGCCAGCAGCGTGGGACAGGGCCTTCATGGCTACACCTTC

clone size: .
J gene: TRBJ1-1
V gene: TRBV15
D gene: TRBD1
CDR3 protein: CATSSLGTGVTEAFF
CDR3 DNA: TGTGCCACCAGCAGCCTTGGGACAGGAGTCACTGAAGCTTTCTTT

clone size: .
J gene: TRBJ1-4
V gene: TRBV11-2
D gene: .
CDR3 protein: CASSSISGGTNEKLFF
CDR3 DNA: TGTGCCAGCAGCTCCATTTCGGGGGGTACTAATGAAAAACTGTTTTTT

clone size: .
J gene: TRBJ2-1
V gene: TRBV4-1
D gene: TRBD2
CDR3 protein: CASSQGTSGLGWEQFF
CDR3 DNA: TGCGCCAGCAGCCAGGGGACTAGCGGGTTAGGTTGGGAGCAGTTCTTC

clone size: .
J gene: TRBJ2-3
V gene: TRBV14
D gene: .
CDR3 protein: CASSQAGVSTDTQYF
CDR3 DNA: TGTGCCAGCAGCCAAGCGGGGGTAAGCACAGATACGCAGTATTTT

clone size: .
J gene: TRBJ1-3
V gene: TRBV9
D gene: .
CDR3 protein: CASSVFAVSGNTIYF
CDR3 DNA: TGTGCCAGCAGCGTATTTGCAGTCTCTGGAAACACCATATATTTT

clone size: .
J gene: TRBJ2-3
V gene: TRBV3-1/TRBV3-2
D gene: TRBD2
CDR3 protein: CASSPPRGGSTDTQYF
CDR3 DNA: TGTGCCAGCAGCCCCCCCCGGGGGGGAAGCACAGATACGCAGTATTTT

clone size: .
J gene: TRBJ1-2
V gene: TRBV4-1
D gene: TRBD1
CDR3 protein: CASSLTTGPSGYGYTF
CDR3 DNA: TGCGCCAGCAGCCTCACGACAGGGCCGAGCGGCTATGGCTACACCTTC

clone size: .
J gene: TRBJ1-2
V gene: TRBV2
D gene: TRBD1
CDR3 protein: CASSEWTGDGYTF
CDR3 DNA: TGTGCCAGCAGTGAATGGACAGGGGATGGCTACACCTTC

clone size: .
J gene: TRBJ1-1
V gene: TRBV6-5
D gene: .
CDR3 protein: CASRRDSEAFF
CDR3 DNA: TGTGCCAGCAGGAGGGACTCTGAAGCTTTCTTT

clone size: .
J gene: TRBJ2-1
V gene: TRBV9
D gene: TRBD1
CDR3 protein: CASSHGSGQYNEQFF
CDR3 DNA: TGTGCCAGCAGCCACGGGTCGGGACAGTACAATGAGCAGTTCTTC

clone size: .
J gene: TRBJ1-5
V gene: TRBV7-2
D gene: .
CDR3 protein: CASSFQGNQPQHF
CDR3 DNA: TGTGCCAGCAGCTTTCAGGGGAATCAGCCCCAGCATTTT

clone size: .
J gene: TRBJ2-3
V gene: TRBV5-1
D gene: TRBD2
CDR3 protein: CASSLVAGVSTDTQYF
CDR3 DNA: TGCGCCAGCAGCTTAGTAGCGGGGGTTAGCACAGATACGCAGTATTTT

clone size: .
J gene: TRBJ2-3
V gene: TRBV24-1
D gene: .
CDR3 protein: CATSRHQLSTDTQYF
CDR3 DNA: TGTGCCACCAGCCGACACCAGCTGAGCACAGATACGCAGTATTTT

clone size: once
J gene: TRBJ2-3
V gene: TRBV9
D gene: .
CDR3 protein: CASSQGALSTDTQYF
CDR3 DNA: TGTGCCAGCAGTCAGGGCGCACTTAGCACAGATACGCAGTATTTT

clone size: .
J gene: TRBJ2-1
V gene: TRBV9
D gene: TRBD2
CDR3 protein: CASSVSGGLDEQFF
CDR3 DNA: TGTGCCAGCAGCGTTAGCGGGGGTCTCGATGAGCAGTTCTTC

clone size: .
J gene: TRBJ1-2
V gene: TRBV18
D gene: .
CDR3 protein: CASSPDRTEGYTF
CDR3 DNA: TGTGCCAGCTCACCAGACAGGACGGAGGGCTACACCTTC

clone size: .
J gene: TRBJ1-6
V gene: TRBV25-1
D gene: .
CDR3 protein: CASRGLYNSPLHF
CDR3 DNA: TGTGCCAGCAGGGGGCTGTATAATTCACCCCTCCACTTT

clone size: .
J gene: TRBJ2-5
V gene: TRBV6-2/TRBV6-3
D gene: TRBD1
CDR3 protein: CASSTARGQETQYF
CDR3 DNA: TGTGCCAGCAGTACAGCCAGGGGGCAAGAGACCCAGTACTTC

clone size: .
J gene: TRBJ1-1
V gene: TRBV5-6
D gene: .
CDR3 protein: CASSFGTLGEAFF
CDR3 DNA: TGTGCCAGCAGCTTCGGGACACTTGGTGAAGCTTTCTTT

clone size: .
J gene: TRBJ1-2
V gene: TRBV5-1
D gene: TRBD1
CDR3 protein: CASSNGQGAGYTF
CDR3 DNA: TGCGCCAGCAGCAATGGACAGGGGGCTGGCTACACCTTC

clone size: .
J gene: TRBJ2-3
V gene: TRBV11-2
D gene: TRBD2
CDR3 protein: CASSQNSGGAQDTQYF
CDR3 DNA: TGTGCCAGCAGCCAAAATAGCGGGGGGGCTCAAGATACGCAGTATTTT

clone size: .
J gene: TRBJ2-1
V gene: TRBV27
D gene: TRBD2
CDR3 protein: CASRHSGTSGGAYNEQFF
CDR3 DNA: TGTGCCAGCAGGCATTCCGGGACTAGCGGGGGGGCCTACAATGAGCAGTTCTTC

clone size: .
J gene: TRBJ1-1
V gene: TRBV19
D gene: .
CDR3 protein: CASSFRDKNTEAFF
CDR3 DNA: TGTGCCAGTAGCTTCCGGGACAAGAACACTGAAGCTTTCTTT

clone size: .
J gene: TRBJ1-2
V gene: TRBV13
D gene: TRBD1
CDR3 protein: CASSQGQGLGYTF
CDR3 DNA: TGTGCCAGCAGCCAGGGACAGGGTCTTGGCTACACCTTC

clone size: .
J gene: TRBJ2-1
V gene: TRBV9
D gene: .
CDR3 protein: CASSVGGGSWYNEQFF
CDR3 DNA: TGTGCCAGCAGCGTAGGTGGGGGGAGTTGGTACAATGAGCAGTTCTTC

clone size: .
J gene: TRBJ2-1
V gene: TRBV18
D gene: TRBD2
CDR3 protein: CASSPMGGDNEQFF
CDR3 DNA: TGTGCCAGCTCACCAATGGGGGGGGATAATGAGCAGTTCTTC

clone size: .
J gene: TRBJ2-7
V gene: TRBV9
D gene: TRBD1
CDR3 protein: CASSATPGQGGEQYF
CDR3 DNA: TGTGCCAGCAGCGCAACCCCGGGACAGGGGGGCGAGCAGTACTTC

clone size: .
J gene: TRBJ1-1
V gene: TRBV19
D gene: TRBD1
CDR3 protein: CASSRDRGMIEAFF
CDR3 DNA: TGTGCCAGTAGTCGGGACAGGGGTATGATTGAAGCTTTCTTT

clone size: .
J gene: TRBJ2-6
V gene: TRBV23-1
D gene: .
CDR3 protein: CASSHPRVSSGANVLTF
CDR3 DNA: TGCGCCAGCAGTCACCCCAGGGTTAGCTCTGGGGCCAACGTCCTGACTTTC

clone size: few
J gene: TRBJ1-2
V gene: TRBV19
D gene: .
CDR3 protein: CASSISLNYGYTF
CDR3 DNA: TGTGCCAGTAGTATAAGCCTTAACTATGGCTACACCTTC

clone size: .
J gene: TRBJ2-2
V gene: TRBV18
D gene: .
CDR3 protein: CASSSKDSNTGELFF
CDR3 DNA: TGTGCCAGCTCATCCAAAGACAGTAACACCGGGGAGCTGTTTTTT

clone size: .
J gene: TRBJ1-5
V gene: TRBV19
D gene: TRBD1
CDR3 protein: CASSSTGGTYQPQHF
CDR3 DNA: TGTGCCAGTAGCTCGACAGGGGGAACCTATCAGCCCCAGCATTTT

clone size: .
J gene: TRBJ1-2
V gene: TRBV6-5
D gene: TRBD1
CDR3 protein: CASTQGQLNGYTF
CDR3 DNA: TGTGCCAGCACCCAGGGACAGCTCAATGGCTACACCTTC

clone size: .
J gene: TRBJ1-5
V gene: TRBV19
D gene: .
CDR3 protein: CASSIRGGNQPQHF
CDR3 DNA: TGTGCCAGTAGTATCCGGGGAGGAAATCAGCCCCAGCATTTT

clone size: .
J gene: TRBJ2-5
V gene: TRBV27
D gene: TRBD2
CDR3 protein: CASSYRSTSGGAQTQYF
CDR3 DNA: TGTGCCAGCAGTTACCGGTCGACTAGCGGGGGGGCACAGACCCAGTACTTC

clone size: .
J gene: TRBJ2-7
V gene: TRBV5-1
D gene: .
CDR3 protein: CASSSGQPRTYEQYF
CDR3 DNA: TGCGCCAGCAGCTCCGGACAGCCTCGAACCTACGAGCAGTACTTC

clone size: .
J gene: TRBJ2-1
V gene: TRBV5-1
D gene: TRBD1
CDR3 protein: CASSAGTGNNEQFF
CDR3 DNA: TGCGCCAGCAGTGCTGGGACAGGGAACAATGAGCAGTTCTTC

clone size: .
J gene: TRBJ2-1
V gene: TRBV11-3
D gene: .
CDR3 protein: CASSLEAGEIYNEQFF
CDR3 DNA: TGTGCCAGCAGCTTAGAAGCAGGGGAGATATACAATGAGCAGTTCTTC

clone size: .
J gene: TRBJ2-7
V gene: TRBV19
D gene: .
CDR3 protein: CASSSGAAGTYEQYF
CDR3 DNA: TGTGCCAGTAGTAGCGGGGCAGCCGGAACCTACGAGCAGTACTTC

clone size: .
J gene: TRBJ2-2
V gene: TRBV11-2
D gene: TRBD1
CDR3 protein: CASSIGNRGITGELFF
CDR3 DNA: TGTGCCAGCAGCATCGGTAACAGGGGAATCACCGGGGAGCTGTTTTTT

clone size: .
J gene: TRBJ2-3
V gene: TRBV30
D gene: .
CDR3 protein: CAWRGMTRSYTDTQYF
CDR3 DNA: TGTGCCTGGAGAGGCATGACTAGATCCTACACAGATACGCAGTATTTT

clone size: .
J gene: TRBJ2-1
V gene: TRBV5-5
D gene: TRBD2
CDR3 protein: CASTVRPSGGFSSYNEQFF
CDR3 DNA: TGTGCCAGCACCGTAAGGCCTAGCGGGGGTTTTAGCTCCTACAATGAGCAGTTCTTC

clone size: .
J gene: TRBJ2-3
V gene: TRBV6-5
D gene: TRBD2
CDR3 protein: CASGGEDTQYF
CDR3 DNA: TGTGCCAGCGGGGGGGAAGATACGCAGTATTTT

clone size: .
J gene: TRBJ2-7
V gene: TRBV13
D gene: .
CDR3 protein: CASSLADSDEQYF
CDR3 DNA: TGTGCCAGCAGCTTAGCCGACAGTGACGAGCAGTACTTC

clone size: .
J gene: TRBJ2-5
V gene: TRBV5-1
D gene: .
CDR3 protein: CASSWTDQETQYF
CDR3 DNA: TGCGCCAGCAGCTGGACAGACCAAGAGACCCAGTACTTC

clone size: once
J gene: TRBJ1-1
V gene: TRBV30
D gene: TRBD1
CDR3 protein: CASALKPGQGAETEAFF
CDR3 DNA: TGTGCCTCCGCCTTAAAGCCGGGACAGGGGGCTGAGACTGAAGCTTTCTTT